Many counts were recorded for the clone carrying this TCR beta chain. The antigen is not known. CDR1 SGHRS and CDR2 YFSETQ come from the germline V gene. There are 14 residues in the CDR3. The V end lost 4 bases, the J end lost 2 bases, and 12 bases lay between the germline ends. The sample originates from a study of neurological immune-mediated disorders. TCRdb reprocessed the 5' RACE reads with MiXCR, giving one entry per CDR3 protein. The sample records roughly 38,000 distinct CDR3 sequences, nearly 7.5% being singletons. Overall study findings and caveats: None of the CDR3 amino acid sequences found in expanded clones was shared across subjects. This suggests that the TCR-beta repertoires were private in all groups.

The chain is built from TRBV5-1 and TRBJ1-1, with no clear D. The sample consisted of PBMCs. The receptor comes from a woman aged 40 to 49 in good health. The CDR3: CASSPEGVNTEAFF. Here the CDR3 DNA reads TGCGCCAGCAGCCCGGAGGGAGTCAACACTGAAGCTTTCTTT.